This paragraph covers one T cell receptor (beta chain) sequence. Those who participated ranged in age from about 18 to 89 years and resided in approximately 26 US areas. Donors were grouped by their self-reported clinical history. Only in-frame clones appear in the TCRdb table, and some are missing; sequencing was by immunoSEQ multiplex PCR. The sample carries under 150,000 clones, approximately 88% recorded once. This entry belongs to a study of blood T cell repertoires in COVID-19. About the study: Italy, Spain and the United States were the sources of the convalescent and acute COVID-19 samples. T cells, B-cell-depleted T cells, or PBMCs supplied cDNA or gDNA.

Source material: PBMCs or T cells enriched from blood (not recorded which). The receptor comes from a woman in her 30s with acute COVID-19.

The CDR3 DNA follows: TGTGCCAGCAGCCTAAGGTCGAGCGGAGCCCCCTACGAGCAGTACTTC. Protein product: CASSLRSSGAPYEQYF. The chain has TRBV7-2 and TRBJ2-7; a weak D match, TRBD2 (5 bases). The CDR3 length is 16 residues. CDR1 is SGHTA, CDR2 FQGNSA, per germline. V lost 5 bases to trimming and J lost 2 bases, with 19 bases between them.